This T cell receptor (beta chain) was sequenced during a study of response to subunit inactivated influenza vaccine. This clonotype was detected a few times. Deletions cut 6 bases from V and 4 bases from J, with 15 bases between. Germline V CDR1 and CDR2: SQVTM, ANQGSEA. The CDR3 is 13 residues long. One entry per CDR3 protein, called by TCRdb with MiXCR from the RT-PCR reads. This sample yields 150,000 to 200,000 distinct CDR3 sequences, of which 9.5% to 15% are seen a single time; about 31% belongs to the top ten. These sequences were also reported in another study, on T cells expressing NK-cell markers. That paper notes: Libraries used 5'RACE template switching adding universal primer site and UMIs.

The chain combines TRBV29-1 with TRBJ1-2; D might be TRBD1 (6 bases). The specimen comprised CD8+ T cells sorted from PBMCs, sampled roughly 12 days after vaccination. This receptor was obtained from a man aged 45-60 years who received an inactivated influenza vaccine. The chain's CDR3 is CSVGQLGIYGYTF. CDR3 DNA: TGCAGCGTCGGACAGTTGGGGATCTATGGCTACACCTTC.